This TCR beta chain comes out of a study of cytomegalovirus exposure and HLA in healthy donors. Study at large: In a later analysis, it was reported that the approximately 120 validation repertoires had been produced on the same platform as the 700 or so repertoires belonging to the first cohort. General study results and limits: Listed as cytomegalovirus-associated were 150 or so TCR beta chains. Most sequenced TCRs were rare (though some public TCRs occurred in many donors).

Germline V CDR1 and CDR2: SGDLS, YYNGEE. The CDR3 consists of 13 residues. V dropped 3 bases and J dropped 6 bases, with 12 bases sitting between them. TCRdb's copy holds only in-frame clones and misses some; the assay was immunoSEQ multiplex PCR. The sample gives about 270,000 clones, about 86% of which show up once; around 1% is in the top ten. As for this clone: What it binds is not known.

The sequenced sample consisted of PBMCs. This TCR came from a woman between 18 and 30 years old in good health and CMV-seronegative. This sequence joins TRBV9 and TRBJ1-1; D unresolved. CDR3: CASSAHREAEAFF. In DNA, the CDR3 is TGTGCCAGCAGCGCCCATAGGGAGGCTGAAGCTTTCTTT.